This passage covers 15 T cell receptor beta chains from one sample sequenced in a study of blood T cell repertoires in COVID-19. The method was immunoSEQ multiplex PCR; TCRdb's version includes in-frame clones alone and lacks a portion of them. The data show around 84,000 clones, with around nine tenths seen just once and about 7.8% held by the top ten. The sample was peripheral blood. These receptors originate from a man aged 80 or over with active or convalescent COVID-19.

The chain uses TRBV19 and TRBJ1-1; D is uncertain. Per the germline V gene, CDR1 is LNHDA and CDR2 is SQIVND (reference sequence). The V end lost 4 bases, the J end lost 0 bases, and 6 bases lay between the germline ends. The CDR3 covers 13 residues. Here the CDR3 DNA reads TGTGCCAGTAGTACCACTATGAACACTGAAGCTTTCTTT. Protein product: CASSTTMNTEAFF.

V usage is TRBV5-1 and J usage is TRBJ2-2, with D unresolved. Germline V gene data show CDR1 as SGHRS and CDR2 as YFSETQ. The length of the CDR3 is 14 residues. The germline V and J ends were trimmed by 4 bases and 5 bases, with 12 bases remaining between them. CDR3 amino acids: CASSPMIETGELFF. The CDR3 DNA reads TGCGCCAGCAGCCCGATGATTGAGACCGGGGAGCTGTTTTTT.

V usage is TRBV7-9 and J usage is TRBJ1-2, with D unclear. The length of the CDR3 is 16 residues. V was trimmed by 5 bases and J by 1 base, leaving 17 bases between them. Germline V gene data show CDR1 as SEHNR and CDR2 as FQNEAQ (reference sequence). Written as DNA, the CDR3 is TGTGCCAGCAGCCCCACCGCGGGTCGGATTAACTATGGCTACACCTTC. It codes for CASSPTAGRINYGYTF.

CDR3 sequence (DNA): TGTGCCAGTAGTATCGGGATTAACAGCAATCAGCCCCAGCATTTT. It is translated as CASSIGINSNQPQHF. The J gene is TRBJ1-5, the V gene TRBV19, with D uncertain. This CDR3 has 15 residues. Germline assignment: CDR1 LNHDA and CDR2 SQIVND (reference sequence). V lost 3 bases to trimming and J lost 1 base, with 10 bases between them.

V gene TRBV5-6 combines with J gene TRBJ2-5; TRBD2 agrees at 7 bases. Trimming took 3 bases from V and 4 from J; bases not matched to a gene: 9. CDR3 size: 15 residues. Germline CDR1 SGHDT, CDR2 YYEEEE. The CDR3 is CASSWSGVLPETQYF. CDR3 nucleotides: TGTGCCAGCAGCTGGAGCGGGGTGCTGCCAGAGACCCAGTACTTC.

V is TRBV5-1 and J is TRBJ2-1; perhaps TRBD2 as D (5 bases). The CDR3 is 14 amino acids. Trimming took 0 bases from V and 10 from J, leaving 14 bases between them. CDR1 SGHRS and CDR2 YFSETQ come from the germline V gene. The CDR3 DNA reads TGCGCCAGCAGCTTGGTTGTACGGGGTAGCGAGCAGTTCTTC. Translated, it gives CASSLVVRGSEQFF.

V is TRBV28 and J is TRBJ1-2; 9 nucleotides match TRBD1. With 6 bases clipped from V and 4 bases from J, the junction kept 9 bases outside the gene matches. The length of the CDR3 is 15 residues. Germline lookup yields CDR1 MDHEN and CDR2 SYDVKM. DNA of the CDR3: TGTGCCAGCAGAAGACAGGGGGAGAAGGGCTATGGCTACACCTTC. Translated, it gives CASRRQGEKGYGYTF.

This clone has just one count. This chain uses TRBV3-1 (or the pseudogene TRBV3-2) with TRBJ1-4, with D unresolved. The CDR3 contains 12 residues. Trimming removed 1 base at V and 12 bases at J, with 9 bases between. Germline CDR1 and CDR2: LGHDT and YNNKEL (reference sequence). The DNA for the CDR3 is TGTGCCAGCAGCCAAGTTCGACGGGAACTGTTTTTT. Protein product: CASSQVRRELFF.

The chain combines TRBV4-1 with TRBJ2-2; TRBD1 aligns across 7 bases. Trimming cost V 4 bases and J 5 bases; bases outside gene matches: 10. There are 16 residues in the CDR3. Germline-derived CDR1 and CDR2 are MGHRA and YSYEKL. The DNA of the CDR3 is TGCGCCAGCAGCCTCCAGGGACAGAGGATGACCGGGGAGCTGTTTTTT. Translation: CASSLQGQRMTGELFF.

The rearrangement uses TRBV3-1 (or the pseudogene TRBV3-2) and TRBJ1-6; the D gene is possibly TRBD1 (5 bases). The CDR3 loop spans 14 amino acids. Germline V lookup: CDR1 LGHDT, CDR2 YNNKEL (reference sequence). The germline V and J ends were trimmed by 2 bases and 10 bases, with 12 bases remaining between them. The CDR3 DNA reads TGTGCCAGCAGCCAACCAACCCGGGGGTCACCCCTCCACTTT. Protein product: CASSQPTRGSPLHF.

V is TRBV19 and J is TRBJ1-4; 10 bases agree with TRBD1. This CDR3 is built from 15 residues. Trimming cost V 9 bases and J 8 bases; bases outside gene matches: 12. Germline lookup yields CDR1 LNHDA and CDR2 SQIVND (reference sequence). The CDR3 DNA is TGTGCCAGCCACCGCCAGGGACAGGGGCTGGAAAAACTGTTTTTT. Its protein product is CASHRQGQGLEKLFF.

The genes are TRBV18 and TRBJ2-3; D is unclear. CDR1 is KGHSH and CDR2 is LQKENI in the germline V gene. CDR3 length equals 13 residues. V dropped 3 bases and J dropped 2 bases, with 6 bases sitting between them. This chain's CDR3 is CASSPYTTDTQYF. The CDR3 DNA follows: TGTGCCAGCTCACCGTACACCACAGATACGCAGTATTTT.

V gene TRBV5-1 combines with J gene TRBJ2-7, with D tentatively TRBD2 (6 bases). CDR1 is SGHRS, CDR2 YFSETQ, per germline. V was cut by 10 bases and J by 5 bases, with 10 bases left in between. The CDR3 covers 10 residues. CDR3 sequence (DNA): TGCGCCGGGGGGAGCGACGAGCAGTACGTC. Translating gives CAGGSDEQYV.

This chain uses TRBV3-1 (or the pseudogene TRBV3-2) with TRBJ1-6; D may be TRBD1 (5 bases). This CDR3 comprises 16 residues. Germline V gene lookup returns CDR1 LGHDT and CDR2 YNNKEL (reference sequence). Trimming removed 0 bases from V and 3 bases from J, with 9 bases in between. This CDR3 is CASSQDATDYNSPLHF. In nucleotides, the CDR3 is TGTGCCAGCAGCCAAGACGCGACAGACTATAATTCACCCCTCCACTTT.

The rearrangement joins TRBV11-2 to TRBJ2-5; D is uncertain. Germline CDR1 is SGHAT and CDR2 is FQNNGV. V gave up 4 bases and J gave up 4 bases, with 10 bases separating them. The CDR3 contains 13 residues. CDR3 sequence (DNA): TGTGCCAGCAGCTCCAACTCAGGAGAGACCCAGTACTTC. Encoded protein: CASSSNSGETQYF.